This T cell receptor (beta chain) was sequenced for a study of OX40 agonist ivuxolimab in advanced cancers. Study observations and caveats: Some of the nonresponding patients also showed low levels of normalized T-cell clonal expansion.

The J segment lost 0 bases and the V segment lost 8 bases, leaving 7 bases of the junction unmatched. The CDR3 runs to 15 residues. Germline CDR1 reads MNHNS; CDR2 reads SASEGT. Data came from immunoSEQ multiplex PCR; TCRdb stores just in-frame clones and leaves some out. The sample has approximately 84,000 clones, roughly 85% seen once. As for this clone: Its antigen is not known.

Patients with a history of autoimmune disease or on systemic immunosuppression were excluded. This chain uses TRBV6-1 with TRBJ2-3; 8 bases match TRBD2. The clonotype comes from an adult with an advanced solid tumor such as melanoma, head and neck, liver or kidney cancer. Sequenced here: CD4+ or CD8+ T cells sorted from blood, sampled in a trial of the OX40 agonist ivuxolimab. The CDR3 here is CASGLAGISTDTQYF. The CDR3 region has the DNA TGTGCCAGCGGTTTAGCGGGGATAAGCACAGATACGCAGTATTTT.